Sequencing of this T cell receptor beta chain was carried out in a study of T cells after yellow fever vaccination (dated by TCRdb to the late 2010s). In terms of the full investigation: The SMART-Seq v4 Ultra Low Input RNA kit was used to prepare libraries from fractions with low cell numbers. To follow T-cell clones before and after primary and booster YFV17D yellow fever vaccination, bulk TCR alpha and beta repertoires were sequenced over time. The cohort comprised two healthy male donors, one aged 18 to 29 and one aged 30 to 39 years. Blood was drawn at multiple timepoints before and after primary and secondary immunization, with bulk PBMC replicates and cell subsets isolated. Points the paper makes about the study in general: Compared with the primary T-cell response, the secondary T-cell response was weaker but faster, peaking on day 5 rather than day 15. After the booster, most clones that had expanded after primary vaccination were detected again (approximately 95% of CD4 and roughly 86% of CD8), suggesting broad maintenance of memory. A small fraction of clonotypes showed up in both the CD4 and CD8 compartments, probably as a result of convergent recombination. Because abundant contaminating clonotypes from the bulk population could be contained in FACS-sorted repertoires, computational filtering was required. Because the study included only a couple of donors, the extent to which the findings can be generalized is limited.

This clonotype was observed a few times. Which antigen it targets is not known. Base qualities were left out, and no much larger clone turns up one base away. Sequencer: Illumina NovaSeq 6000. TCR cDNA was made using 5'RACE template switching, a step that added a universal primer site and unique molecular identifiers. cDNA synthesis was primed from both the TCR alpha and TCR beta constant segments. Two PCR steps were used to amplify libraries, with sample barcodes and sequencing adapters being added in the second step. Libraries were sequenced on Illumina HiSeq 2500 (2x100 bp) or NovaSeq (2x150 bp). In the authors' own workflow: MIGEC handled demultiplexing of reads and collapsing into UMI consensus sequences, while MiXCR performed V(D)J alignment. Clonotypes responding to the vaccine were identified with edgeR on replicate PBMC samples, with the criteria of FDR below 0.01 and a log2 fold change above 5 up to day 15. CD4 or CD8 identity was assigned to each bulk clonotype according to whether the clonotype was present at higher abundance in the sequenced CD4 repertoire or the sequenced CD8 repertoire. TCRdb redid the processing of the public reads, applying fastp at Q25 and MiXCR, and retained in-frame beta chains. CDR3 protein duplicates are merged, each entry listing the most common genes and DNA. The V and J calls come from TCRdb's annotation, not from the publication. The sample yields about 320,000 distinct CDR3 sequences; around 4.5% were counted once. The ten largest clones represent approximately 19% of the sample.

The intended sense of this specimen's treatment or condition label: live attenuated yellow fever vaccine strain. At each blood-draw timepoint, two biological replicates of bulk PBMCs were collected. PBMCs were isolated from peripheral blood using a standard Ficoll-Paque protocol. RNA was extracted with TriZol from bulk PBMCs, CD4 and CD8 fractions, and dextramer-positive and dextramer-negative fractions. Including cysteine and phenylalanine, the CDR3 has 17 amino acids. Only CDR3 DNA remains: 51 bases, in frame from the first base. Germline trimming: 5 bases from V, 2 bases from J; junction bases outside gene matches: 11. In the germline V gene, CDR1 corresponds to SGHTA and CDR2 to FQGTGA.

Recombination joined TRBV7-3 with TRBJ2-3, with 9 central nucleotides matching TRBD2. Here the sequenced sample was PBMCs, taken 15 days after the yellow fever booster vaccination. The TCR sequence derives from a young man who received the YFV17D yellow fever vaccine. The nucleotides are TGTGCCAGCAGCGACCCCTCTAGCGGGGAATCCACAGATACGCAGTATTTT. It codes for CASSDPSSGESTDTQYF.